This T cell receptor beta chain was recorded in a study of blood T cell repertoires in COVID-19. The wider study: Some COVID-19 samples were acute and others convalescent; all came from the United States, Italy and Spain. PBMCs, B-cell-depleted T cells, or T cells provided the cDNA or gDNA that made up the material.

Original handling: Estimation of nucleated cell counts relied on the amplification of reference gene primers. Here immunoSEQ multiplex PCR was the method, and the copy in TCRdb shows in-frame clones only, minus some. The DNA gave D and trimming, while V, J and clone size come from that table. The table lists more than 200,000 clones, 65% to 85% of them singletons. Per the germline V gene, CDR1 is SEHNR and CDR2 is FQNEAQ (reference sequence). The CDR3 is 13 amino acids. Trimming shortened V by 0 bases and J by 3 bases, and 5 bases separated the two germline ends. V is TRBV7-9 and J is TRBJ1-2; unclear D gene. The clonotype originates from a man in his forties or fifties with acute or convalescent COVID-19. Sequences were obtained from peripheral blood. The CDR3 protein is CASSLAGDYGYTF. CDR3 DNA sequence: TGTGCCAGCAGCTTAGCAGGAGACTATGGCTACACCTTC.